This TCR beta chain was profiled in a study of blood T cell repertoires in COVID-19. CDR3 length: 16 amino acids. Germline loops: CDR1 SGDLS, CDR2 YYNGEE. V was clipped by 5 bases and J by 6 bases, with 22 bases between them. Data came from immunoSEQ multiplex PCR; TCRdb stores just in-frame clones and leaves some out. The top ten hold 8% to 9% of the sample, which has approximately 150,000 clones, over 80% seen once. The sample consisted of peripheral blood. The clonotype comes from a young man with COVID-19, enrolled during active disease. The chain joins TRBV9 to TRBJ2-3, with D possibly TRBD2 on 6 matching bases. The DNA for the CDR3 is TGTGCCAGCAGTCCTGGGGGGTGGGAAAGTAAGGATACGCAGTATTTT. The encoded protein is CASSPGGWESKDTQYF. Based on the CDR3 plus reference TRBV9 and TRBJ2-3, the full variable domain is DSGVTQTPKHLITATGQRVTLRCSPRSGDLSVYWYQQSLDQGLQFLIQYYNGEERAKGNILERFSAQQFPDLHSELNLSSLELGDSALYFCASSPGGWESKDTQYFGPGTRLTVL.